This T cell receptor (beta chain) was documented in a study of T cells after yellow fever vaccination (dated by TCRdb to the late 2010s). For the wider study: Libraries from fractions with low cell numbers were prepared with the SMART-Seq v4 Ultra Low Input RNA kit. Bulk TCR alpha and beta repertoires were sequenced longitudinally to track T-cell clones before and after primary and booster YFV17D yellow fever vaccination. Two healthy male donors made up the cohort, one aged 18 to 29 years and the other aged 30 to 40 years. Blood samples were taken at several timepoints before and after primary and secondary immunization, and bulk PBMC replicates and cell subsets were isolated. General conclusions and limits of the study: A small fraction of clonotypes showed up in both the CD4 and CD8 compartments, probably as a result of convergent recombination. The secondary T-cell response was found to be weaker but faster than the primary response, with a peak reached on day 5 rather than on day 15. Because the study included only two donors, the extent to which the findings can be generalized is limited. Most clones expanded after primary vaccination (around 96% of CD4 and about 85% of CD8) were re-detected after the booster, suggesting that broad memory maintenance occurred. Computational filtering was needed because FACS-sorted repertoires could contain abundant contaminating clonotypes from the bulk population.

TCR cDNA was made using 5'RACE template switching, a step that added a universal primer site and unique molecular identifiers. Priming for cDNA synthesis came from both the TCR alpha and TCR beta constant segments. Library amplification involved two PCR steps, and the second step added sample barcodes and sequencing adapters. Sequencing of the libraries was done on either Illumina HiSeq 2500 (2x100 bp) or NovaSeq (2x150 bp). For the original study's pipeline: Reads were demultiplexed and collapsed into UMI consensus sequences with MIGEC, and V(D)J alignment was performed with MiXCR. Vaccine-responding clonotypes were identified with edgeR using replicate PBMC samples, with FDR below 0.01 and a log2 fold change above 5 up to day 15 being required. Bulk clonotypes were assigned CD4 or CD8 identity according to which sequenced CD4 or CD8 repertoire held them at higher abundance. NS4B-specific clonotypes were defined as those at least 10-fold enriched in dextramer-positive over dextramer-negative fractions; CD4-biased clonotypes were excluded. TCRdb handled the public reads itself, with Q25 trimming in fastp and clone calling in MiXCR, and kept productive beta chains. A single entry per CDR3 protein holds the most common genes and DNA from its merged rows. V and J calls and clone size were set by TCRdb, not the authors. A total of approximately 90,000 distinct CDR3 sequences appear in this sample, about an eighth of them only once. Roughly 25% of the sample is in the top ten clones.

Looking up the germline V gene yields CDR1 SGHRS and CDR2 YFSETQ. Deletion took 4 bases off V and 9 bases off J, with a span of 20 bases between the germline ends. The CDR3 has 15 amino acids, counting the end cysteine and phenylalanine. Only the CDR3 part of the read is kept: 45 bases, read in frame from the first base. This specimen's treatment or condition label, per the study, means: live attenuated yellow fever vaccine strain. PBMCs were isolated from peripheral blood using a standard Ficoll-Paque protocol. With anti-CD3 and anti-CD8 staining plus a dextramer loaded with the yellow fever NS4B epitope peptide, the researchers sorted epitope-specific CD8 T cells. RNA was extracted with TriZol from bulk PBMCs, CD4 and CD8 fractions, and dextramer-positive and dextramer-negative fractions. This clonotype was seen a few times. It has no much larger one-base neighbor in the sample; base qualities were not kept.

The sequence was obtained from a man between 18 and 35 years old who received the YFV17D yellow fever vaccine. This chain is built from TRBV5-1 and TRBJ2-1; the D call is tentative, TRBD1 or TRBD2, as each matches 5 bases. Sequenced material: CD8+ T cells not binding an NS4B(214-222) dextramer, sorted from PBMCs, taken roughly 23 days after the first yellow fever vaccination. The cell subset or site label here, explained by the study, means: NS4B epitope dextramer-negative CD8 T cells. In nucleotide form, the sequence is TGCGCCAGCAGCCGTGAGATAGGGACCTTAGGTGAGCAGTTCTTC. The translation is CASSREIGTLGEQFF.